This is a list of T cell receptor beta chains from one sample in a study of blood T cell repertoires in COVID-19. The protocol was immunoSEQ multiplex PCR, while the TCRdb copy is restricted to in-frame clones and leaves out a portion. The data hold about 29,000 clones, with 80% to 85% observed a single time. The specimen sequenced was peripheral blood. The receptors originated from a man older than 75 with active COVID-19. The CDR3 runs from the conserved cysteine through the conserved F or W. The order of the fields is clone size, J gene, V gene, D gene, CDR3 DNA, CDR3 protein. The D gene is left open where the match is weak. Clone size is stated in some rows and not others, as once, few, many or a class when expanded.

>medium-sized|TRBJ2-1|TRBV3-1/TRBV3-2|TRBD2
TGTGCCAGCAGCCAAGCTCTAGCGGGGGGGCGCGAGCAGTTCTTC
CASSQALAGGREQFF
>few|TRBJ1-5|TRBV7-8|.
TGTGCCAGCAGCTCCGGGACACGACGCAATCAGCCCCAGCATTTT
CASSSGTRRNQPQHF
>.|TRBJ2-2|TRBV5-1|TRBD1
TGCGCCAGCAGCTCGATTCAGGGGGCGGGGGAGCTGTTTTTT
CASSSIQGAGELFF
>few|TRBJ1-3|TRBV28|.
TGTGCCAGCAGATCACAGGGTGCTGGAAACACCATATATTTT
CASRSQGAGNTIYF
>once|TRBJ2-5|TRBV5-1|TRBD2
TGCGCCAGCAGCTTAGCGGGGGCCAAAGAGACCCAGTACTTC
CASSLAGAKETQYF
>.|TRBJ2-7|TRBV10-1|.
TGCGCCAGCAGCGAGAACAGGATATGGCAGTACTTC
CASSENRIWQYF
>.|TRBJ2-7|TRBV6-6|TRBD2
TGTGCCAGCAATAATCGCGAGCGGGGAGACTCCTACGAGCAGTACTTC
CASNNRERGDSYEQYF
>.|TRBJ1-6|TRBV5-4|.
TGTGCCAGCAGCTCCAGGGCTAATTCACCCCTCCACTTT
CASSSRANSPLHF
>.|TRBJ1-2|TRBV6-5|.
TGTGCCAGCACCCGGCCAGGTTGGGGTGCGGGTGGCTACACCTTC
CASTRPGWGAGGYTF
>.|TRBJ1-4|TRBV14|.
TGTGCCAGCAGCCAAGAATATAACCGGGCAACTAATGAAAAACTGTTTTTT
CASSQEYNRATNEKLFF
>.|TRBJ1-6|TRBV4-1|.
TGCGCCAGCAGCCAAGTGGCTGATTCACCCCTCCACTTT
CASSQVADSPLHF
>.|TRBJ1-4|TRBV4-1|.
TGCGCCAGCAGCCAAGATCTCGGACTAATGGACGAAAAACTGTTTTTT
CASSQDLGLMDEKLFF
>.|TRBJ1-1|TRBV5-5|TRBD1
TGTGCCAGCAGCCCCGGGACAGGGGGTTTTAACACTGAAGCTTTCTTT
CASSPGTGGFNTEAFF
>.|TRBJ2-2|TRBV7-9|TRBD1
TGTGCCAGCAGCCCCCAAGGACAGGGAAAGAACACCGGGGAGCTGTTTTTT
CASSPQGQGKNTGELFF
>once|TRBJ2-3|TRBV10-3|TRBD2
TGTGCCACCTCCCCCAGACTAGCGGGCAGCACAGATACGCAGTATTTT
CATSPRLAGSTDTQYF
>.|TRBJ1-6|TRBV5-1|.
TGCGCCAGCAGCCCCTTTAGACGGGGGGCTAGCTCCTATAATTCACCCCTCCACTTT
CASSPFRRGASSYNSPLHF